The T cell receptor beta chain under discussion was sequenced for a study of T cells after yellow fever vaccination. Whole-study results and caveats: The booster response re-showed most primary clones: around 96% CD4, around 90% CD8.

TCRdb fed the 5' RACE reads into MiXCR, producing one record per CDR3 protein. The sample records 300,000 to 350,000 distinct CDR3 sequences, roughly 8.4% being singletons. The CDR3 has 13 amino acids. CDR1 and CDR2 from the germline V gene are MGHRA and YSYEKL. V lost 0 bases to trimming and J lost 13 bases, with 12 bases between them. This clonotype was counted many times. Its antigen is unknown. This TCR derives from a man younger than 35 who received the YFV17D yellow fever vaccine. The chain couples TRBV4-1 to TRBJ1-4; unclear D gene. Sequences were derived from PBMCs, sampled 35 to 50 days after the first yellow fever vaccination. The DNA for the CDR3 is TGCGCCAGCAGCCAAGATCAAGAGGGCACACTGTTTTTT. Translated: CASSQDQEGTLFF.